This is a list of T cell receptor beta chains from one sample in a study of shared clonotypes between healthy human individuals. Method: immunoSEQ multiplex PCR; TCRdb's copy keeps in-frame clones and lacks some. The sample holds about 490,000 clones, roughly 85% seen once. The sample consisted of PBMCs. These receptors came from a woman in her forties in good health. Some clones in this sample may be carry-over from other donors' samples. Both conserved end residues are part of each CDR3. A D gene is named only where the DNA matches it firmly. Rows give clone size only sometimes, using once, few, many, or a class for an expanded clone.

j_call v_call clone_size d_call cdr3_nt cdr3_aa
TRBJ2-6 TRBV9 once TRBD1 TGTGCCAGCAGCGTCACAACTGCAGGGGGCTCTGGGGCCAACGTCCTGACCTTC CASSVTTAGGSGANVLTF
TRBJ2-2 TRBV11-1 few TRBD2 TGTGCCAGCAGCCCGAATAGCGGGAGGGACACCGGGGAGCTGTTTTTT CASSPNSGRDTGELFF
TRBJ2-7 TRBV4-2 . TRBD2 TGTGCCAGCAGCCAGGTGACTAGCGGGACAACCTACGAGCAGTACTTC CASSQVTSGTTYEQYF
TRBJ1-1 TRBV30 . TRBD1 TGTGCCTGGAGCAAGCGACAGGGGGCGAGATTGACTTTCTTT CAWSKRQGARLTFF
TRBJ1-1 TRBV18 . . TGTGCCAGCTCACCAACCATACAGGGAGACACTGAAGCTTTCTTT CASSPTIQGDTEAFF
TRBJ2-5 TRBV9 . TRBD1 TGTGCCAGCAGCGAGGGGGCTGGAGAGACCCAGTACTTC CASSEGAGETQYF
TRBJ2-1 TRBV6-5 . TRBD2 TGTGCCAGCAGCTCCCTAGCGGGAGGGGTTGAGCAGTTCTTC CASSSLAGGVEQFF
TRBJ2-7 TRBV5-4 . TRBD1 TGTGCCAGCAGCCCGTACCGGGACAGGCCCTACGAGCAGTACTTC CASSPYRDRPYEQYF
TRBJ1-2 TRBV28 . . TGTGCCAGCAGTTCACAGACTCTGATCTACGATGGCTACACCTTC CASSSQTLIYDGYTF
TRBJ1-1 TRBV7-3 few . TGTGCCAGCAGCTTGGCAAGGAACACTGAAGCTTTCTTT CASSLARNTEAFF
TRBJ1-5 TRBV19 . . TGTGCCAGTAGTACCCACCGTCTTAGCAATCAGCCCCAGCATTTT CASSTHRLSNQPQHF
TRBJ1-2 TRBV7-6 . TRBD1 TGTGCCAGCAGCCCTGGACAGGGAGCTGGCTACACCTTC CASSPGQGAGYTF
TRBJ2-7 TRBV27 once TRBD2 TGTGCCAGCAGTTTATCGGGGACTAGCGGCACCTTCAAGCAGTACTTC CASSLSGTSGTFKQYF
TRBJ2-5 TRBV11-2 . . TGTGCCAGCAGCTTTACATCCGGGTTTGAGACCCAGTACTTC CASSFTSGFETQYF
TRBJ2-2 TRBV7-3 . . TGTGCCAGCAGCTCCCAAGGGCCGCAGGGTAGTTTCGTGAACACCGGGGAGCTGTTTTTT CASSSQGPQGSFVNTGELFF
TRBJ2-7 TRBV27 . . TGTGCCAGCAGTTTACGTCGCGTCTTAAAGCCTACCTACGAGCAGTACTTC CASSLRRVLKPTYEQYF
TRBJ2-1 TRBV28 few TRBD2 TGTGCCAGCCGCGAGCGGGAGGGATACAATGAGCAGTTCTTC CASREREGYNEQFF
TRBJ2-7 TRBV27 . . TGTGCCAGCACCCCCTTTCGGGTAAAGCAGTACTTC CASTPFRVKQYF
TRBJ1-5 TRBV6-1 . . TGTGCCAGCAGTTCGGAGCAGCCCCAGCATTTT CASSSEQPQHF
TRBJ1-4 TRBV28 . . TGTGCCAGCAGTTTAAGGGGGGTCGTAGGGGAAAAACTGTTTTTT CASSLRGVVGEKLFF
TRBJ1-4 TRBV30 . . TGTGCCTGGGGCCAGGGGCGTCGCGAAAAACTGTTTTTT CAWGQGRREKLFF
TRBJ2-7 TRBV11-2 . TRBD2 TGTGCCAGCAGCTTAGCGGCTAGCGGGAGCTACGAGCAGTACTTC CASSLAASGSYEQYF